Below, 7 T cell receptor beta chains from the same sample are listed, as sequenced in a study of blood T cell repertoires in COVID-19. Repertoires were generated with immunoSEQ multiplex PCR, while TCRdb's copy carries only in-frame clones and drops some. In the table there are 200,000 or so clones, roughly nine tenths of which are singletons. The sample comprised peripheral blood. The source is an older man with acute or convalescent COVID-19.

The chain links TRBV5-4 to TRBJ2-1, with 9 positions matching TRBD2. V was pared by 1 base and J by 6 bases, with 5 bases of the junction left unmatched. The CDR3 consists of 15 residues. Germline values: CDR1 SGHNT, CDR2 YYREEE (reference sequence). In DNA, the CDR3 is TGTGCCAGCAGCTTGCCTAGCGGGACCCCCAATGAGCAGTTCTTC. Encoded protein: CASSLPSGTPNEQFF.

This clone was seen a few times. This rearrangement joins TRBV28 to TRBJ1-2; 7 bases agree with TRBD1. Germline V lookup: CDR1 MDHEN, CDR2 SYDVKM. J gave up 4 bases and V 6 bases, and 11 bases lay outside the gene matches. CDR3 length equals 15 residues. CDR3 protein: CASSPPDRVSYGYTF. Written as DNA, the CDR3 is TGTGCCAGCAGCCCGCCCGACAGGGTTAGCTATGGCTACACCTTC.

This sequence joins TRBV5-1 and TRBJ2-6, with D maybe TRBD1 (5 bases). This CDR3 spans 17 amino acids. The germline V gene has CDR1 SGHRS and CDR2 YFSETQ. V lost 0 bases and J 0 bases, leaving 10 bases between the germline ends. The CDR3 sequence is CASSLEQVFSGANVLTF. For the CDR3, the DNA is TGCGCCAGCAGCTTGGAACAGGTTTTCTCTGGGGCCAACGTCCTGACTTTC.

This clone is a singleton in its sample. The rearrangement uses TRBV14 and TRBJ2-7; D is perhaps TRBD1 (6 bases). The CDR3 is 14 amino acids. Trimming left V 6 bases short and J 3 bases short, with 15 bases between. Germline assignment: CDR1 SGHDN and CDR2 FVKESK. The CDR3 loop is CASSHGGIGYEQYF. In nucleotides, the CDR3 is TGTGCCAGCAGTCATGGGGGCATTGGCTACGAGCAGTACTTC.

V gene TRBV29-1 combines with J gene TRBJ2-3, with D perhaps TRBD1 (5 bases). This CDR3 has 12 amino acids. Germline loops: CDR1 SQVTM, CDR2 ANQGSEA. The V gene lost 1 base and the J gene lost 11 bases, with 13 bases spanning the gap. CDR3 DNA sequence: TGCAGCGTTGAAGCAGGGTCCGAAAAGCAGTATTTT. This translates into CSVEAGSEKQYF.

This clone was observed once. The chain combines TRBV5-1 with TRBJ2-2; TRBD1 aligns across 11 bases. The germline V gene has CDR1 SGHRS and CDR2 YFSETQ. J was trimmed by 5 bases and V by 5 bases; bases with no gene match: 8. This CDR3 comprises 16 residues. The CDR3 DNA sequence: TGCGCCAGCAGAGTTATGGACAGGGGGCGAACCGGGGAGCTGTTTTTT. It codes for CASRVMDRGRTGELFF.

With regard to this clone: The sample holds other DNA sequences that translate to the same CDR3. The V call is TRBV6-5, the J call TRBJ1-2; the D is unclear. V lost 4 bases to trimming and J lost 7 bases, with 7 bases between them. This CDR3 contains 11 residues. Looked up from germline, CDR1 is MNHEY and CDR2 is SVGAGI. The CDR3 sequence: CASSSRGGYTF. CDR3 nucleotide sequence: TGTGCCAGCAGTTCACGAGGTGGCTACACCTTC.